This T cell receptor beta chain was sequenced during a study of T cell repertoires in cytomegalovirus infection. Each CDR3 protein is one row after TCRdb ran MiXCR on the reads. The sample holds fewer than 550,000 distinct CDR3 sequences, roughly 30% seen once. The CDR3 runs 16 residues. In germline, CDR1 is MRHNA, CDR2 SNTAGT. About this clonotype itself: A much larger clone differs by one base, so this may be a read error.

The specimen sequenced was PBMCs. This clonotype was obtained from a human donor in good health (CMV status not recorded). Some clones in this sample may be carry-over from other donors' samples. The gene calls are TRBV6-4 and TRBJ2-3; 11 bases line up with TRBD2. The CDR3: CASSDSPTSGADTKYF. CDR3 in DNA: TGTGCCAGCAGTGACTCCCCGACTAGCGGGGCAGATACGAAGTATTTT.